The source of this T cell receptor beta chain is a study of T cell responses to AZD1222 COVID-19 vaccine. Trimming took off 0 bases at V and 9 bases at J, with 13 bases between the two ends. The CDR3 totals 14 residues. Germline V gene data show CDR1 as SGHRS and CDR2 as YFSETQ. Method: immunoSEQ multiplex PCR; TCRdb's copy keeps in-frame clones and lacks some. The sample records around 130,000 clones, 93% being singletons. The TCR sequence derives from an adult in good health. Sequencing used peripheral blood, obtained on day 0 of AZD1222 vaccination. This chain connects TRBV5-1 to TRBJ2-1, with D tentatively TRBD1 or TRBD2 (6 bases each). CDR3 DNA sequence: TGCGCCAGCAGCTTGGAGGGGGGCACAGGTGAGCAGTTCTTC. Translated, it gives CASSLEGGTGEQFF. Full variable domain (remainder filled in from reference TRBV5-1 and TRBJ2-1): KAGVTQTPRYLIKTRGQQVTLSCSPISGHRSVSWYQQTPGQGLQFLFEYFSETQRNKGNFPGRFSGRQFSNSRSEMNVSTLELGDSALYLCASSLEGGTGEQFFGPGTRLTVL.